Listed below are T cell receptor beta chains from one sample, sequenced in a study of vaccination effects on CD4 cells after COVID-19. TCRdb's copy holds only in-frame clones and misses some; the assay was immunoSEQ multiplex PCR. The table has fewer than 30,000 clones, over 70% seen once. The antigens these receptors bind are not known. Sample: CD4+ T cells from PBMCs cultured with SARS-CoV-2 spike peptides, taken before COVID-19 vaccination. These receptor sequences come from a human donor who received a COVID-19 vaccine. The CDR3 runs from the conserved cysteine through the conserved F or W. The D gene is left open where the match is weak. Not all rows give a size; the values are once, few, many and, for expanded clones, a class.

TRBJ2-7 TRBV3-1/TRBV3-2 . . CASSQVGREQYF TGTGCCAGCAGCCAAGTGGGCAGGGAGCAGTACTTC
TRBJ2-7 TRBV11-2 . once CASSLGNPKIGEQYF TGTGCCAGCAGCTTAGGGAACCCTAAAATAGGGGAGCAGTACTTC
TRBJ1-1 TRBV19 . . CASTPEGRWDTEAFF TGTGCCAGTACCCCCGAGGGGAGGTGGGACACTGAAGCTTTCTTT
TRBJ2-3 TRBV3-1/TRBV3-2 TRBD2 once CASSPSGGRDTQYF TGTGCCAGCAGCCCTAGCGGGGGGAGAGATACGCAGTATTTT
TRBJ2-1 TRBV6-5 TRBD2 . CASSRGGSSYNEQFF TGTGCCAGCAGCCGGGGGGGGAGCTCCTACAATGAGCAGTTCTTC
TRBJ1-1 TRBV29-1 . . CSAVRSWGTTNTEAFF TGCAGCGCCGTTAGGTCGTGGGGGACAACGAACACTGAAGCTTTCTTT
TRBJ2-5 TRBV5-1 TRBD2 . CASRGTSGFQETQYF TGCGCCAGCAGGGGGACTAGCGGTTTCCAAGAGACCCAGTACTTC
TRBJ2-5 TRBV7-3 TRBD2 once CASSPGGGGETQYF TGTGCCAGCAGCCCCGGGGGGGGTGGGGAGACCCAGTACTTC
TRBJ2-2 TRBV5-4 TRBD1 . CASRTGTGNGGELFF TGTGCCAGCAGAACCGGGACAGGGAACGGCGGGGAGCTGTTTTTT
TRBJ2-6 TRBV5-6 . . CASSSLRGTGANVLTF TGTGCCAGCAGCTCCCTCCGGGGGACCGGGGCCAACGTCCTGACTTTC
TRBJ1-2 TRBV7-2 . once CASKTDNYGYTF TGTGCCAGCAAGACGGATAACTATGGCTACACCTTC
TRBJ2-3 TRBV7-9 TRBD1 . CASTTGGSDTDTQYF TGTGCCAGCACCACAGGGGGAAGCGACACAGATACGCAGTATTTT
TRBJ1-5 TRBV19 TRBD1 . CASSITGGKMNQPQHF TGTGCCAGTAGTATAACAGGGGGCAAGATGAATCAGCCCCAGCATTTT
TRBJ1-6 TRBV5-1 . . CASSVKGENSPLHF TGCGCCAGCAGCGTAAAAGGAGAGAATTCACCCCTCCACTTT
TRBJ2-1 TRBV5-1 . once CASRTSSSYNEQFF TGCGCCAGCAGGACATCCAGCTCCTACAATGAGCAGTTCTTC
TRBJ2-1 TRBV3-1/TRBV3-2 TRBD2 once CASSPPAGLLNEQFF TGTGCCAGCAGCCCCCCCGCGGGACTACTTAATGAGCAGTTCTTC
TRBJ2-3 TRBV2 . . CATRRGDTQYF TGTGCCACCCGAAGAGGAGATACGCAGTATTTT
TRBJ1-1 TRBV5-4 . . CASSLHANTEAFF TGTGCCAGCAGCCTCCATGCGAACACTGAAGCTTTCTTT
TRBJ2-7 TRBV6-5 . . CASSYQTGIGQYF TGTGCCAGCAGTTACCAGACAGGAATAGGACAGTACTTC
TRBJ1-2 TRBV5-1 . . CASSAGRTYGYTF TGCGCCAGCAGCGCGGGACGGACCTATGGCTACACCTTC
TRBJ1-1 TRBV4-2 . . CASSQASGRANTEAFF TGTGCCAGCAGCCAAGCCTCAGGGCGGGCGAACACTGAAGCTTTCTTT
TRBJ1-6 TRBV9 TRBD1 few CASSMDRGYSPLHF TGTGCCAGCAGCATGGACAGGGGATATTCACCCCTCCACTTT
TRBJ1-3 TRBV12-3/TRBV12-4 . . CASSLIGNTIYF TGTGCCAGCAGCCTGATCGGAAACACCATATATTTT
TRBJ2-1 TRBV12-3/TRBV12-4 TRBD1 . CASSLGTGAFKFF TGTGCCAGCAGTTTAGGGACAGGAGCCTTTAAGTTCTTC
TRBJ2-7 TRBV5-1 . . CASSLGGTNSYEQYF TGCGCCAGCAGCTTGGGCGGGACCAACTCCTACGAGCAGTACTTC
TRBJ2-7 TRBV7-2 TRBD2 . CASSPRTSGRGGAYEQYF TGTGCCAGCAGCCCCCGGACTAGCGGGAGGGGGGGGGCCTACGAGCAGTACTTC
TRBJ2-5 TRBV24-1 . . CATSDLACLTRAKTQYF TGTGCCACCAGTGATTTGGCGTGTCTGACCAGGGCCAAGACCCAGTACTTC
TRBJ2-2 TRBV19 . . CASSPRDGNTGELFF TGTGCCAGTAGTCCCCGGGACGGGAACACCGGGGAGCTGTTTTTT
TRBJ1-1 TRBV10-3 . few CAISGTDRGTEAFF TGTGCCATCAGTGGGACAGATCGTGGCACTGAAGCTTTCTTT
TRBJ1-1 TRBV19 . . CASSMRSEAFF TGTGCCAGTAGTATGAGGTCTGAAGCTTTCTTT
TRBJ1-1 TRBV11-1 . . CASSLAWTLNTEAFF TGTGCCAGCAGCTTAGCGTGGACACTGAACACTGAAGCTTTCTTT
TRBJ1-2 TRBV28 . . CASSLQRPDYGYTF TGTGCCAGCAGTTTGCAGAGGCCGGACTATGGCTACACCTTC
TRBJ1-5 TRBV28 . . CASSLPTFNQPQHF TGTGCCAGCAGTTTACCCACATTCAATCAGCCCCAGCATTTT
TRBJ2-7 TRBV2 . . CASSERGAGQDF TGTGCCAGCAGTGAAAGAGGGGCAGGGCAGGACTTC
TRBJ1-2 TRBV7-2 . once CASSLGVNYGYTF TGTGCCAGCAGCCTTGGTGTTAACTATGGCTACACCTTC
TRBJ1-4 TRBV4-2 TRBD1 . CASSQGRRDSRLFF TGTGCCAGCAGCCAAGGAAGAAGGGACAGTAGACTGTTTTTT
TRBJ1-2 TRBV6-1 . few CASSENLYGYTF TGTGCCAGCAGTGAAAATCTCTATGGCTACACCTTC
TRBJ2-3 TRBV5-1 TRBD2 . CASSFRLASETDTQYF TGCGCCAGCAGCTTCCGACTAGCGAGTGAGACAGATACGCAGTATTTT
TRBJ1-2 TRBV20-1 . medium-sized CSATDSIGYTF TGCAGTGCTACAGACTCGATCGGCTACACCTTC
TRBJ2-3 TRBV11-2 . . CASSFDRYTQYF TGTGCCAGCAGCTTCGATAGGTATACGCAGTATTTT
TRBJ1-2 TRBV10-3 . . CAISDSRVYGYTF TGTGCCATCAGTGATTCCAGGGTCTATGGCTACACCTTC
TRBJ1-6 TRBV10-3 TRBD1 few CAISEQTGEHSPLHF TGTGCCATCAGTGAGCAGACAGGGGAGCATTCACCCCTCCACTTT